A selection of T cell receptor beta chains follows, all from one sample in a study of cytomegalovirus exposure and HLA in healthy donors. The table came from immunoSEQ multiplex PCR; TCRdb's copy has only in-frame clones and leaves some out. The sample has roughly 80,000 clones; about 80% are singletons. The sample consisted of PBMCs. The origin of the receptors is a man aged 45-65 years in good health and CMV-seropositive. CDR3s leave out the opening cysteine and the closing phenylalanine or tryptophan.

v_call,j_call,cdr3_aa
TRBV14,TRBJ2-7,ASSHGFPEGYEQY
TRBV7-9,TRBJ2-3,ASSLWVLAGGGAQY
TRBV18,TRBJ1-2,ASSPGQGFNEDYGYT
TRBV5-6,TRBJ1-2,ASSLTGFEGYT
TRBV2,TRBJ1-2,ASIPGLWDGYT
TRBV6-5,TRBJ2-7,ASSYSLAGRAGEQY
TRBV7-1,TRBJ2-7,ASSSLRSGVAGPLYPKPPHEQY
TRBV6-5,TRBJ1-1,ASRTRQAEAF
TRBV27,TRBJ2-6,ASRLLGTGVASGANVLT
TRBV19,TRBJ1-3,ASHPSQGNGNTIY